This entry describes one T cell receptor (beta chain). Per the original data handling: Estimates of nucleated cell counts were drawn from the amplification of reference gene primers. Data came from immunoSEQ multiplex PCR; TCRdb stores just in-frame clones and leaves some out. D and trimming were read from the DNA, whereas the V and J calls and clone size are those reported in that table. The sample shows 66,000 or so clones, just over 85% of them seen only once. CDR1 and CDR2 from the germline V gene are MNHEY and SVGEGT. Trimming at V came to 6 bases and at J to 3 bases, leaving 16 bases not matched to a gene. CDR3 length: 17 amino acids. This record belongs to a study of blood T cell repertoires in COVID-19. The overall study: Spain, Italy and the United States supplied samples that represented acute and convalescent COVID-19. PBMCs, B-cell-depleted T cells, or T cells were the source of the cDNA or gDNA that made up the material.

The sample taken for sequencing was peripheral blood. The TCR originated in a man in his forties or fifties with active COVID-19. The chain employs TRBV6-2 or TRBV6-3 and TRBJ2-5, with 7 positions matching TRBD2. The CDR3, as DNA: TGTGCCAGCAGCTCCTACACCCCGGGAGGCGGGGAAGAGACCCAGTACTTC. This translates into CASSSYTPGGGEETQYF.